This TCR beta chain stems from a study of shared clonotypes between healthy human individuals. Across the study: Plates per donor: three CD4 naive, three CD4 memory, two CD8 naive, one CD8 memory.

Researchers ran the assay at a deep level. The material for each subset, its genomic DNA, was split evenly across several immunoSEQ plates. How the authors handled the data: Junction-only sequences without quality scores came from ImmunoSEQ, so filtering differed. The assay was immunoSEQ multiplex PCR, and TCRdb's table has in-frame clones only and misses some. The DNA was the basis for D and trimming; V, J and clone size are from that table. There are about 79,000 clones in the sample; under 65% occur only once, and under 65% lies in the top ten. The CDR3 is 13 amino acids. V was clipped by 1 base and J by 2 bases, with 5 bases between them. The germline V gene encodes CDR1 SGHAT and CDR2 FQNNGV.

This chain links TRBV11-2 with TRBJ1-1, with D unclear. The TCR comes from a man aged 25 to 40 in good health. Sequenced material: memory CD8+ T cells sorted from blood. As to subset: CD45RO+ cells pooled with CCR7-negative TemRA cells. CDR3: CASSLVTNTEAFF. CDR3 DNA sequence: TGTGCCAGCAGCTTAGTGACTAACACTGAAGCTTTCTTT.